A selection of T cell receptor beta chains follows, all from one sample in a study of human T cells and chemical hapten exposure. TCRdb redid the calling of the RACE reads with MiXCR, one entry per CDR3 protein. Of 300,000 to 400,000 distinct CDR3 sequences in the sample, 6% to 8.5% were seen once. The sequenced sample was whole blood, obtained in connection with sensitization to the hapten diphenylcyclopropenone (DPC). These receptors were obtained from a woman aged 18-30 years with alopecia areata. Some clones in this sample may be carry-over from other donors' samples. Each CDR3 is given with its conserved first and last residue. The D gene is left open where the match is weak. Size tells how often a clone was seen (once, few, many) or the class of an expanded clone, and some rows leave it out.

CDR3nt: TGCGCCAGCAGCCAAGAAGAGGAGTCAGATACGCAGTATTTT
CDR3aa: CASSQEEESDTQYF
d_gene: .
abundance: few
j_gene: TRBJ2-3
v_gene: TRBV4-3

CDR3nt: TGTGCCAGCAGCCCAGACCCCCGCGGGGCCTATAGCAATCAGCCCCAGCATTTT
CDR3aa: CASSPDPRGAYSNQPQHF
d_gene: .
abundance: few
j_gene: TRBJ1-5
v_gene: TRBV6-2/TRBV6-3

CDR3nt: TGTGCTAGCAGCCGCCTTAAGCAGGATACGCAGTATTTT
CDR3aa: CASSRLKQDTQYF
d_gene: .
abundance: .
j_gene: TRBJ2-3
v_gene: TRBV7-7

CDR3nt: TGCGCCAGCAGCCAAGATACGGCAGGCTGGGACACTGAAGCTTTCTTT
CDR3aa: CASSQDTAGWDTEAFF
d_gene: .
abundance: few
j_gene: TRBJ1-1
v_gene: TRBV4-3

CDR3nt: TGTGCCAGCAGGGAGGGACTAGCGCGTAACGGGGAGCTGTTTTTT
CDR3aa: CASREGLARNGELFF
d_gene: TRBD2
abundance: few
j_gene: TRBJ2-2
v_gene: TRBV12-3/TRBV12-4

CDR3nt: TGCAGTGCCAGAGGACTGAGAGGTTACAATGAGCAGTTCTTC
CDR3aa: CSARGLRGYNEQFF
d_gene: .
abundance: few
j_gene: TRBJ2-1
v_gene: TRBV20-1

CDR3nt: TGTGCCAGCAGCCAAGACCAGGGAGGCTACACCTTC
CDR3aa: CASSQDQGGYTF
d_gene: .
abundance: .
j_gene: TRBJ1-2
v_gene: TRBV3-1

CDR3nt: TGTGCCAGCAGTTTATATGGGGGACCCCGAGGAGCCCAGTACTTC
CDR3aa: CASSLYGGPRGAQYF
d_gene: .
abundance: .
j_gene: TRBJ2-5
v_gene: TRBV27

CDR3nt: TGTGCCAGCAGCCAAGGCAGGGGAGGAACTGAAGCTTTCTTT
CDR3aa: CASSQGRGGTEAFF
d_gene: .
abundance: .
j_gene: TRBJ1-1
v_gene: TRBV4-2

CDR3nt: TGTGCCAGCAGTGCGACGTGGACAGGGTCTAACATTCAGTACTTC
CDR3aa: CASSATWTGSNIQYF
d_gene: TRBD1
abundance: many
j_gene: TRBJ2-4
v_gene: TRBV6-1

CDR3nt: TGTGCCAGCAGCTTAGTGGGGGAAGACACTGAAGCTTTCTTT
CDR3aa: CASSLVGEDTEAFF
d_gene: .
abundance: many
j_gene: TRBJ1-1
v_gene: TRBV7-8

CDR3nt: TGTGCCAGCAGTTACTCGAGCAGGTTCCAACGTTATAATGAAAAACTGTTTTTT
CDR3aa: CASSYSSRFQRYNEKLFF
d_gene: .
abundance: many
j_gene: TRBJ1-4
v_gene: TRBV6-5

CDR3nt: TGTGCCAGCAGTACCGTCGACAGGGGGCATGAAGCTTTCTTT
CDR3aa: CASSTVDRGHEAFF
d_gene: TRBD1
abundance: .
j_gene: TRBJ1-1
v_gene: TRBV6-2/TRBV6-3

CDR3nt: TGTGCCAGCAGTTTAACAGGGGGCACCCAGCCCCAGCATTTT
CDR3aa: CASSLTGGTQPQHF
d_gene: TRBD1
abundance: few
j_gene: TRBJ1-5
v_gene: TRBV12-3/TRBV12-4

CDR3nt: TGTGCCAGCAGTCCGGCGGGGGGACGAAATACGCAGTATTTT
CDR3aa: CASSPAGGRNTQYF
d_gene: TRBD2
abundance: many
j_gene: TRBJ2-3
v_gene: TRBV25-1

CDR3nt: TGTGCCAGCAGTACCCGAAGTTACGTAGGGGACAGGGGGCGCATGGATACGCAGTATTTT
CDR3aa: CASSTRSYVGDRGRMDTQYF
d_gene: TRBD1
abundance: few
j_gene: TRBJ2-3
v_gene: TRBV6-2/TRBV6-3

CDR3nt: TGCAGCGCCCTTACAGGGCGAAACACCGGGGAGCTGTTTTTT
CDR3aa: CSALTGRNTGELFF
d_gene: .
abundance: many
j_gene: TRBJ2-2
v_gene: TRBV29-1

CDR3nt: TGTGCCAGCAGCCCGGGACTCATGACCTACGAGCAGTACTTC
CDR3aa: CASSPGLMTYEQYF
d_gene: .
abundance: .
j_gene: TRBJ2-7
v_gene: TRBV27

CDR3nt: TGCAGTGCTAGAGAGGGACAGGCTGGGACTGAAGCTTTCTTT
CDR3aa: CSAREGQAGTEAFF
d_gene: TRBD1
abundance: many
j_gene: TRBJ1-1
v_gene: TRBV20-1

CDR3nt: TGCAGCGTTCTGTGGGTAGATGGCACAGATACGCAGTATTTT
CDR3aa: CSVLWVDGTDTQYF
d_gene: .
abundance: many
j_gene: TRBJ2-3
v_gene: TRBV29-1

CDR3nt: TGTGCCAGCTCACCAGATGGTTTCTATGGCTACACCTTC
CDR3aa: CASSPDGFYGYTF
d_gene: .
abundance: few
j_gene: TRBJ1-2
v_gene: TRBV18

CDR3nt: TGTGCCAGCAGCCAAGAAACAGGGGTGAACACTGAAGCTTTCTTT
CDR3aa: CASSQETGVNTEAFF
d_gene: TRBD1
abundance: many
j_gene: TRBJ1-1
v_gene: TRBV4-2

CDR3nt: TGTGCCAGCAGCTTAGATCTCCGTACAGAGACCCAGTACTTC
CDR3aa: CASSLDLRTETQYF
d_gene: .
abundance: .
j_gene: TRBJ2-5
v_gene: TRBV7-2

CDR3nt: TGTGCCAGCAGCTACGACATGTCCATGAACACTGAAGCTTTCTTT
CDR3aa: CASSYDMSMNTEAFF
d_gene: .
abundance: .
j_gene: TRBJ1-1
v_gene: TRBV6-2/TRBV6-3

CDR3nt: TGTGCCAGCAGCTCATACAGGGGAGCGAGCACAGATACGCAGTATTTT
CDR3aa: CASSSYRGASTDTQYF
d_gene: TRBD1
abundance: many
j_gene: TRBJ2-3
v_gene: TRBV13

CDR3nt: TGTGCCAGCAGCCAAGGGAGGATCAGACATGGCTACACCTTC
CDR3aa: CASSQGRIRHGYTF
d_gene: .
abundance: many
j_gene: TRBJ1-2
v_gene: TRBV14